This entry lists 8 T cell receptor beta chains sequenced from one sample in a study of cytomegalovirus exposure and HLA in healthy donors (dated by TCRdb to the late 2010s). Library generation was performed with the immunoSEQ multiplex PCR assay. The multiplex PCR relied on a mix of 60 forward primers for TCR Vbeta segments and 13 reverse primers for TCR Jbeta segments. Here the immuneACCESS table is served through TCRdb, limited to in-frame sequences with V and J called. Missing clones are a known gap in these copies; in checked studies unresolved V genes cover under half, and the rest lacks a known reason. The sample table shows about 120,000 clones, and 77% are seen once. Approximately 11% of the sample rests with the top ten. The specimen sequenced was PBMCs. The receptors were sampled from a man between 40 and 49 years old in good health and CMV-seropositive.

The chain carries TRBV9 and TRBJ2-7; perhaps TRBD2 as D (6 bases). V lost 0 bases and J lost 6, with 19 bases in between. The CDR3 consists of 16 residues. Germline V gene lookup returns CDR1 SGDLS and CDR2 YYNGEE. In DNA form, the CDR3 reads TGTGCCAGCAGCGTAGGAGGGGACTCGCACCACCTCGAGCAGTACTTC. This translates into CASSVGGDSHHLEQYF.

This clone was detected only a few times. The rearrangement uses TRBV7-2 and TRBJ1-1, with 8 bases matching TRBD1. Germline assignment: CDR1 SGHTA and CDR2 FQGNSA. The J segment lost 4 bases and the V segment lost 2 bases, leaving 3 bases of the junction unmatched. CDR3 length: 14 residues. CDR3 nucleotides: TGTGCCAGCAGCTTAAAGGACAGGGTCACTGAAGCTTTCTTT. Translated, it gives CASSLKDRVTEAFF.

The genes are TRBV4-1 and TRBJ2-3; D uncertain. This CDR3 is 14 amino acids long. The germline gives CDR1 MGHRA, CDR2 YSYEKL. V was clipped by 4 bases and J by 1 base, with 9 bases between them. For the CDR3, the DNA is TGCGCCAGCAGCCCTGGGCCCGGCACAGATACGCAGTATTTT. This gives the protein CASSPGPGTDTQYF.

The chain employs TRBV4-3 and TRBJ1-6, with 7 nucleotides matching TRBD1. With V trimmed by 4 bases and J by 0 bases, 6 bases remained unmatched. The CDR3 has 17 residues. CDR1 and CDR2 from the germline V gene are LGHNA and YSLEER. The CDR3 sequence: CASSPSTGPSYNSPLHF. The CDR3 coding sequence is TGCGCCAGCAGCCCATCGACAGGGCCCTCCTATAATTCACCCCTCCACTTT.

Points on this clone: An end of the junction differs from the germline gene, which may be a read error. The J gene is TRBJ2-6, the V gene TRBV30; TRBD1 might be the D (5 bases). CDR1 is GTSNPN and CDR2 is SVGIG in the germline V gene (reference sequence). The CDR3 is made up of 13 amino acids. CDR3 region: CAWEPTGANGLTF. The CDR3 DNA reads as TGTGCCTGGGAGCCTACTGGGGCCAACGGCCTGACTTTC.

This clone was detected only a few times. The chain recombines TRBV7-2 with TRBJ2-3, with D uncertain. In germline, CDR1 is SGHTA, CDR2 FQGNSA. V lost 1 base and J 6 bases, leaving 8 bases between the germline ends. The CDR3 is 13 amino acids. CDR3 coding DNA: TGTGCCAGCAGCTTAGTGGGCCGCGATACGCAGTATTTT. As protein: CASSLVGRDTQYF.

The chain couples TRBV6-1 to TRBJ2-5; D unresolved. CDR1 and CDR2 (germline): MNHNS, SASEGT. The CDR3 is 14 amino acids. V shed 1 base and J shed 0 bases, with 6 bases lying between them. The CDR3 DNA sequence: TGTGCCAGCAGTGAAGGACGGGACCAAGAGACCCAGTACTTC. As protein: CASSEGRDQETQYF.

The V and J genes are TRBV6-5 and TRBJ1-1; weak D call: TRBD1 (5 bases). Looked up from germline, CDR1 is MNHEY and CDR2 is SVGAGI. The CDR3 loop spans 15 amino acids. V shed 2 bases and J shed 0 bases, with 10 bases lying between them. The CDR3 DNA reads as TGTGCCAGCAGTTACATGGGGGGGGTGAACACTGAAGCTTTCTTT. This codes for CASSYMGGVNTEAFF.